This entry lists 32 T cell receptor beta chains sequenced from one sample in a study of T cell clonotyping in hematopoietic cell transplantation. Using immunoSEQ multiplex PCR, the repertoire was profiled, and TCRdb retains in-frame clones only, with some absent. This table holds under 30,000 clones, roughly nine tenths found once. The source was PBMCs, collected 100 days after allogeneic stem cell transplant. The receptors were sampled from a female patient aged 45-65 years who had an allogeneic stem cell transplant from a related donor, so the T cells may come from the graft donor. Some clones in this sample may be carry-over from other donors' samples.

V usage is TRBV19 and J usage is TRBJ1-5; possible D gene TRBD1, 6 bases. Germline V gene sequence: CDR1 LNHDA, CDR2 SQIVND (reference sequence). CDR3 length: 17 residues. V lost 6 bases to trimming and J lost 2 bases, with 20 bases between them. The CDR3: CASRRTVDYGGNQPQHF. The CDR3 DNA is TGTGCCAGTAGGCGGACAGTCGACTATGGGGGCAATCAGCCCCAGCATTTT.

V and J are TRBV27 and TRBJ1-6, with D unclear. CDR1 is MNHEY and CDR2 is SMNVEV in the germline V gene (reference sequence). The CDR3 is 15 residues long. V lost 5 bases and J 1 base, leaving 9 bases between the germline ends. CDR3 coding DNA: TGTGCCAGCAGTGGAGGTGGGTCCTATAATTCACCCCTCCACTTT. Residues: CASSGGGSYNSPLHF.

This sequence joins TRBV6-5 and TRBJ1-5; 8 bases are a match to TRBD1. Unmatched junction bases numbered 3, after V lost 6 bases and J lost 5 bases. Germline loops: CDR1 MNHEY, CDR2 SVGAGI. The length of the CDR3 is 13 residues. Here the CDR3 reads CASSPDRDQPQHF. CDR3 nucleotide sequence: TGTGCCAGCAGCCCGGACAGGGATCAGCCCCAGCATTTT.

V is TRBV6-1 and J is TRBJ2-7, with D tentatively TRBD1 (6 bases). There are 13 residues in the CDR3. The germline gives CDR1 MNHNS, CDR2 SASEGT. The V and J ends lost 3 bases and 2 bases respectively, with 8 bases between them. For the CDR3, the DNA is TGTGCCAGCAGTGAGACAGGTCCCTACGAGCAGTACTTC. Its protein product is CASSETGPYEQYF.

V and J are TRBV30 and TRBJ2-1; 7 positions match TRBD2. After removal of 5 bases from V and 1 base from J, the junction contained 8 bases not matched to a gene. Germline CDR1 reads GTSNPN; CDR2 reads SVGIG (reference sequence). The CDR3 length is 15 residues. The CDR3 loop is CAWALGRVSYNEQFF. The DNA for the CDR3 is TGTGCCTGGGCACTAGGGAGGGTTTCCTACAATGAGCAGTTCTTC.

This chain links TRBV7-2 with TRBJ2-7; D remains unclear. The germline V gene encodes CDR1 SGHTA and CDR2 FQGNSA. The CDR3 consists of 16 residues. V was shortened by 0 bases and J by 2 bases, with 14 bases between the two germline ends. The DNA of the CDR3 is TGTGCCAGCAGCTTAGCCGTACTGGGGTACCCCTACGAGCAGTACTTC. This codes for CASSLAVLGYPYEQYF. The whole variable domain, filled in from reference TRBV7-2 and TRBJ2-7, reads GAGVSQSPSNKVTEKGKDVELRCDPISGHTALYWYRQSLGQGLEFLIYFQGNSAPDKSGLPSDRFSAERTGGSVSTLTIQRTQQEDSAVYLCASSLAVLGYPYEQYFGPGTRLTVT.

The chain joins TRBV5-1 to TRBJ1-1; 10 bases agree with TRBD1. This CDR3 is built from 13 residues. Germline-derived CDR1 and CDR2 are SGHRS and YFSETQ. Trimming at V came to 0 bases and at J to 10 bases, leaving 3 bases not matched to a gene. CDR3 residues: CASSLGQGAGAFF. As DNA, the CDR3 is TGCGCCAGCAGCTTGGGACAGGGGGCCGGAGCTTTCTTT.

This rearrangement joins TRBV9 to TRBJ2-5, with 10 bases lining up with TRBD1. The CDR3 has 15 residues. V lost 3 bases, J lost 2 bases, and 4 bases stayed unmatched. Germline V CDR1 and CDR2: SGDLS, YYNGEE. CDR3 DNA: TGTGCCAGCAGCGCCCGGACAGGGGGTCAAGAGACCCAGTACTTC. Its protein is CASSARTGGQETQYF.

This chain uses TRBV29-1 with TRBJ1-2; no definite D call. Germline values: CDR1 SQVTM, CDR2 ANQGSEA. This CDR3 is built from 14 residues. V lost 5 bases to trimming and J lost 3 bases, with 16 bases between them. CDR3 in amino acids: CSVTFVGKDYGYTF. The CDR3 nucleotides are TGCAGCGTTACCTTTGTCGGGAAGGACTATGGCTACACCTTC.

The V gene is TRBV5-6, the J gene TRBJ2-3; the D is unclear. V was shortened by 4 bases and J by 8 bases, with 14 bases between the two germline ends. The CDR3 is made up of 13 amino acids. The germline V gene encodes CDR1 SGHDT and CDR2 YYEEEE. For the CDR3, the DNA is TGTGCCAGCAGCCCTGCCGCAGTGGGTACGCAGTATTTT. Protein: CASSPAAVGTQYF.

The V call is TRBV2, the J call TRBJ2-5, with D perhaps TRBD2 (5 bases). Trimming stripped 0 bases from V and 1 base from J, with 9 bases between. The CDR3 is made up of 15 amino acids. CDR1 is SNHLY and CDR2 is FYNNEI in the germline V gene. Here the CDR3 DNA reads TGTGCCAGCAGTGAAGCATGGCGGGCCCAAGAGACCCAGTACTTC. This encodes CASSEAWRAQETQYF.

This chain connects TRBV6-5 to TRBJ2-7; D not certain. Looked up from germline, CDR1 is MNHEY and CDR2 is SVGAGI. Trimming pared 2 bases from V and 0 bases from J, leaving 8 bases between. The CDR3 extends over 14 amino acids. This chain's CDR3 is CASSYGVSSYEQYF. CDR3 nucleotides: TGTGCCAGCAGTTACGGCGTCAGCTCCTACGAGCAGTACTTC.

The chain has TRBV6-4 and TRBJ2-2; 7 bases agree with TRBD1. Per germline, CDR1 MRHNA and CDR2 SNTAGT. The trim removed 6 bases at V and 6 bases at J, leaving 7 bases unmatched. CDR3 length: 14 residues. The CDR3 nucleotides are TGTGCCAGCAGGCCCGACGACAGGGCCGGGGAGCTGTTTTTT. Translated, it gives CASRPDDRAGELFF.

This chain uses TRBV9 with TRBJ2-1; 7 nucleotides match TRBD2. Trimming removed 4 bases from V and 9 bases from J; junction bases left unmatched: 10. CDR1 and CDR2 (germline): SGDLS, YYNGEE. This CDR3 spans 14 amino acids. CDR3 region: CASSIQTSRGEQFF. In DNA, the CDR3 is TGTGCCAGCAGCATACAGACTAGCCGGGGTGAGCAGTTCTTC.

In regard to this clone: No DNA is shown, since the ends of the CDR3 on it are uncertain; the CDR3 is the one TCRdb lists. The chain is built from TRBV27 and TRBJ1-1; the DNA was not compared with TRBD1, the D call given in the table. Germline CDR1 reads MNHEY; CDR2 reads SMNVEV (reference sequence). The CDR3 is 12 amino acids in total, end residues counted. Here the CDR3 reads CASSFGPGEAFF.

V usage is TRBV15 and J usage is TRBJ1-2; TRBD1 might be the D (5 bases). This CDR3 is built from 15 residues. The germline gives CDR1 LNHNV, CDR2 YYDKDF (reference sequence). Trimming left V 5 bases short and J 1 base short, with 14 bases between. The CDR3 sequence is CATSGRTSLNYGYTF. CDR3 DNA: TGTGCCACCAGCGGTCGGACATCGCTTAACTATGGCTACACCTTC.

The chain recombines TRBV11-2 with TRBJ2-2; no clear D gene. V lost 5 bases to trimming and J lost 8 bases, with 18 bases between them. The length of the CDR3 is 15 residues. CDR1 is SGHAT and CDR2 is FQNNGV in the germline V gene. CDR3 bases: TGTGCCAGCAGCCCAACCGGTCGGGTTTTGGGGGAGCTGTTTTTT. It yields the protein CASSPTGRVLGELFF.

This chain uses TRBV30 with TRBJ1-6; TRBD1 is a possible D gene (5 bases). V was shortened by 0 bases and J by 11 bases, with 14 bases between the two germline ends. Germline CDR1 reads GTSNPN; CDR2 reads SVGIG (reference sequence). The CDR3 runs 14 residues. The CDR3 region is CAWSVGQRGTPLHF. The CDR3 DNA reads as TGTGCCTGGAGTGTAGGGCAGCGGGGGACACCCCTCCACTTT.

This chain connects TRBV25-1 to TRBJ1-5; D not certain. The CDR3 contains 13 residues. Germline CDR1 reads MGHDK; CDR2 reads SYGVNS. V dropped 3 bases and J dropped 9 bases, with 12 bases sitting between them. The CDR3 reads CASSDSLRAPQHF. Here the CDR3 DNA reads TGTGCCAGCAGTGATTCGCTAAGGGCGCCCCAGCATTTT.

The genes are TRBV5-1 and TRBJ2-4; 7 nucleotides align to TRBD1. The trim removed 5 bases at V and 7 bases at J, leaving 12 bases unmatched. Germline V gene sequence: CDR1 SGHRS, CDR2 YFSETQ. This CDR3 has 15 residues. The CDR3 nucleotides are TGCGCCAGCAGGGGAGAGGGGGCGAGCTGGAACATTCAGTACTTC. Residues: CASRGEGASWNIQYF.

The chain employs TRBV6-1 and TRBJ2-7, with D perhaps TRBD1 (6 bases). CDR1 MNHNS and CDR2 SASEGT come from the germline V gene. Trimming removed 0 bases at V and 3 bases at J, with 9 bases between. The CDR3 has 14 residues. As DNA, the CDR3 is TGTGCCAGCAGTGAAGCCGGACAGTTCTACGAGCAGTACTTC. It is translated as CASSEAGQFYEQYF.

This chain uses TRBV4-1 with TRBJ2-1; D is ambiguous. The CDR3 runs 13 residues. V gave up 7 bases and J gave up 9 bases, with 16 bases separating them. In germline, CDR1 is MGHRA, CDR2 YSYEKL. CDR3 amino acids: CASTQTFTSEQFF. The CDR3 bases are TGCGCCAGCACCCAGACTTTCACCAGTGAGCAGTTCTTC.

V is TRBV15 and J is TRBJ2-5, with D possibly TRBD1 on 5 matching bases. Trimming cost V 5 bases and J 7 bases, with 5 bases left between them. The CDR3 is 10 residues long. CDR1 and CDR2 from the germline V gene are LNHNV and YYDKDF (reference sequence). CDR3 sequence reads: CATSDRTQYF. DNA for the CDR3: TGTGCCACCAGCGACAGGACCCAGTACTTC.

The chain has TRBV5-4 and TRBJ1-4, with a tentative D call TRBD1 (6 bases). The CDR3 has 14 amino acids. Germline V lookup: CDR1 SGHNT, CDR2 YYREEE (reference sequence). Trimming shortened V by 0 bases and J by 7 bases, and 10 bases separated the two germline ends. In DNA, the CDR3 is TGTGCCAGCAGCTTGGTAGGGGGAAGTGAAAAACTGTTTTTT. Translating gives CASSLVGGSEKLFF.

The rearrangement links TRBV5-1 to TRBJ1-2; 7 bases fit TRBD1. CDR3 size: 15 residues. Germline CDR1 SGHRS, CDR2 YFSETQ. Unmatched junction bases numbered 11, after V lost 3 bases and J lost 6 bases. CDR3 residues: CASSSQGGRLDGYTF. CDR3 DNA: TGCGCCAGCAGCTCGCAGGGGGGGCGGTTAGATGGCTACACCTTC.

This rearrangement joins TRBV7-9 to TRBJ1-1; the D gene is possibly TRBD1 (5 bases). The CDR3 loop spans 13 amino acids. Germline CDR1 and CDR2: SEHNR and FQNEAQ (reference sequence). V gave up 1 base and J gave up 10 bases, with 13 bases separating them. CDR3 nucleotide sequence: TGTGCCAGCAGCTTAGAAAGGCAGGGTAGAGCTTTCTTT. Translated, it gives CASSLERQGRAFF.

The rearrangement joins TRBV13 to TRBJ2-7; D may be TRBD1 or TRBD2 (6 bases each). The ends were cut back, 4 bases at V and 0 bases at J, with 13 bases in the middle. Germline assignment: CDR1 PRHDT and CDR2 FYEKMQ (reference sequence). The CDR3 is made up of 15 amino acids. The CDR3 coding sequence is TGTGCCAGCAGCTCCCGGGGGACATCCTCCTACGAGCAGTACTTC. Amino acid sequence: CASSSRGTSSYEQYF.

V is TRBV6-1 and J is TRBJ2-7; tentatively, D is TRBD1 (8 bases). This CDR3 is 11 amino acids long. Germline loops: CDR1 MNHNS, CDR2 SASEGT. With 10 bases removed from V and 6 bases from J, the gap between germline ends came to 13 bases. CDR3 protein: CATHRGGEQYF. The CDR3 bases are TGTGCCACCCACAGGGGGGGCGAGCAGTACTTC.

The V gene is TRBV15, the J gene TRBJ1-2; D unclear. Germline V lookup: CDR1 LNHNV, CDR2 YYDKDF (reference sequence). The V end was cut by 0 bases, the J end by 5 bases, with 7 bases between. The CDR3 extends over 13 amino acids. CDR3 nucleotide sequence: TGTGCCACCAGCAGAGATGGTGGATATGGCTACACCTTC. Amino acid sequence: CATSRDGGYGYTF.

The chain has TRBV4-1 and TRBJ2-2; D call uncertain. Germline CDR1 and CDR2: MGHRA and YSYEKL. Trimming left V 4 bases short and J 5 bases short, with 11 bases between. This CDR3 has 14 amino acids. The CDR3 DNA reads TGCGCCAGCAGCCTCGGAAGTGGAACCGGGGAGCTGTTTTTT. Residues: CASSLGSGTGELFF.

The rearrangement links TRBV16 to TRBJ1-1, with 9 positions matching TRBD1. The CDR3 loop spans 13 amino acids. Germline CDR1 and CDR2: KGHSY and FQNENV. Trimming cost V 5 bases and J 4 bases; bases outside gene matches: 2. CDR3 residues: CASSRTGATEAFF. CDR3 DNA sequence: TGTGCCAGCAGCAGGACAGGGGCCACTGAAGCTTTCTTT.

The rearrangement joins TRBV5-1 to TRBJ2-2; TRBD1 matches 11 bases. The J segment lost 5 bases and the V segment lost 4 bases, leaving 4 bases of the junction unmatched. Germline CDR1 SGHRS, CDR2 YFSETQ. This CDR3 region has 15 residues. The CDR3 sequence is CASSLRDRGTGELFF. In DNA form, the CDR3 reads TGCGCCAGCAGCCTTCGGGACAGGGGGACCGGGGAGCTGTTTTTT.